The 18 T cell receptor beta chains given below trace back to one sample, sequenced in a study of cytomegalovirus exposure and HLA in healthy donors. PCR used 60 Vbeta primers and 13 Jbeta primers. TCRdb's table, derived via immunoSEQ multiplex PCR, lists solely in-frame clones and lacks some. Among about 160,000 clones listed, 70% to 90% were seen once. The sample was PBMCs. Every receptor here comes from a young woman in good health and CMV-seronegative.

The rearrangement uses TRBV25-1 and TRBJ1-4, with D possibly TRBD1 on 5 matching bases. This CDR3 is built from 14 residues. The germline V gene encodes CDR1 MGHDK and CDR2 SYGVNS. The V gene lost 3 bases and the J gene lost 7 bases, with 12 bases spanning the gap. The CDR3 DNA reads as TGTGCCAGCAGTGATTGGGGCAGAAGTGAAAAACTGTTTTTT. As protein: CASSDWGRSEKLFF.

As DNA, the CDR3 is TGCGCCAGCAGCCAAAGCGTGGTCGGGAGGCCCAATGAGCAGTTCTTC. Translated, it gives CASSQSVVGRPNEQFF. The chain carries TRBV4-1 and TRBJ2-1, with 7 positions matching TRBD2. This CDR3 spans 16 amino acids. J lost 6 bases, V lost 2 bases, and 10 bases had no gene match. CDR1 MGHRA and CDR2 YSYEKL come from the germline V gene.

The chain links TRBV30 to TRBJ2-5, with D perhaps matching TRBD1 (5 bases). The germline V gene encodes CDR1 GTSNPN and CDR2 SVGIG (reference sequence). Trimming left V 1 base short and J 7 bases short, with 13 bases between. The CDR3 loop spans 13 amino acids. In DNA form, the CDR3 reads TGTGCCTGGAGTGGCGGCAGGGTAGGGACCCAGTACTTC. Its translation is CAWSGGRVGTQYF.

This sequence joins TRBV5-1 and TRBJ1-6; a weak D match, TRBD1 (6 bases). The V end lost 4 bases, the J end lost 5 bases, and 13 bases lay between the germline ends. Looked up from germline, CDR1 is SGHRS and CDR2 is YFSETQ. This CDR3 has 15 amino acids. DNA of the CDR3: TGCGCCAGCAGCCGCACAGGGCAGGATAATTCACCCCTCCACTTT. Translated, it gives CASSRTGQDNSPLHF.

V is TRBV6-6 and J is TRBJ1-4; no firm D call. This CDR3 comprises 12 residues. Trimming removed 2 bases at V and 7 bases at J, with 5 bases between. Per the germline V gene, CDR1 is MNHNY and CDR2 is SVGAGI (reference sequence). CDR3 sequence (DNA): TGTGCCAGCAGTTACCCCGTTGAAAAACTGTTTTTT. This sequence encodes CASSYPVEKLFF.

This rearrangement joins TRBV28 to TRBJ2-7; 9 bases agree with TRBD2. Germline-derived CDR1 and CDR2 are MDHEN and SYDVKM. The CDR3 runs to 13 residues. Trimming at V came to 4 bases and at J to 2 bases, leaving 0 bases not matched to a gene. The CDR3 DNA follows: TGTGCCAGCAGTTCTAGCGGGGCCTACGAGCAGTACTTC. It codes for CASSSSGAYEQYF.

This clone was picked up one time. CDR3 in amino acids: CSVEELSNEQFF. CDR3 coding DNA: TGCAGCGTTGAGGAGCTTAGCAATGAGCAGTTCTTC. The J gene is TRBJ2-1, the V gene TRBV29-1; D uncertain. The CDR3 extends over 12 amino acids. Germline V gene sequence: CDR1 SQVTM, CDR2 ANQGSEA. V was cut by 3 bases and J by 6 bases, with 9 bases left in between.

The chain recombines TRBV19 with TRBJ1-4; no clear D. Trimming removed 3 bases at V and 0 bases at J, with 11 bases between. The length of the CDR3 is 16 residues. Per the germline V gene, CDR1 is LNHDA and CDR2 is SQIVND (reference sequence). CDR3 in DNA: TGTGCCAGTAGTATCTCCCAGCGTGCAACTAATGAAAAACTGTTTTTT. This encodes CASSISQRATNEKLFF.

On this clone: The sample holds other DNA sequences that translate to the same CDR3. V is TRBV19 and J is TRBJ2-7, with D perhaps matching TRBD2 (6 bases). Trimming shortened V by 3 bases and J by 0 bases, and 9 bases separated the two germline ends. CDR3 length: 14 residues. CDR1 and CDR2 (germline): LNHDA, SQIVND (reference sequence). The CDR3: CASSMTGSSYEQYF. CDR3 bases: TGTGCCAGTAGTATGACCGGGAGCTCCTACGAGCAGTACTTC.

The rearrangement links TRBV19 to TRBJ2-1, with TRBD1 as a possible D gene (6 bases). Deletions cut 3 bases from V and 10 bases from J, with 13 bases between. There are 13 residues in the CDR3. Per germline, CDR1 LNHDA and CDR2 SQIVND (reference sequence). The CDR3 DNA reads TGTGCCAGTAGTATGGGGGTCAGGGGCGAGCAGTTCTTC. Amino acid sequence: CASSMGVRGEQFF.

The chain joins TRBV27 to TRBJ2-7; D might be TRBD2 (6 bases). Germline loops: CDR1 MNHEY, CDR2 SMNVEV (reference sequence). Trimming took off 6 bases at V and 1 base at J, with 13 bases between the two ends. This CDR3 contains 14 residues. DNA of the CDR3: TGTGCCAGCAGCGCCCTAGCGAAGTCCTACGAGCAGTACTTC. As protein: CASSALAKSYEQYF.

This sequence joins TRBV7-8 and TRBJ2-2; 16 nucleotides line up with TRBD2. Germline V CDR1 and CDR2: SGHVS, FQNEAQ. The CDR3 is 18 residues long. The J segment lost 4 bases and the V segment lost 4 bases, leaving 6 bases of the junction unmatched. The CDR3 region is CASSSGTSGGAGTGELFF. The CDR3 DNA reads as TGTGCCAGCAGCTCCGGGACTAGCGGGGGGGCCGGCACCGGGGAGCTGTTTTTT.

The rearrangement joins TRBV6-6 to TRBJ2-3, with 7 bases lining up with TRBD2. The CDR3 runs to 12 residues. From germline, CDR1 is MNHNY and CDR2 SVGAGI (reference sequence). The junction had 5 bases not matched to a gene; V was cut back by 10 bases and J by 4 bases. CDR3 sequence: CAISTSPDTQYF. As DNA, the CDR3 is TGTGCCATCTCGACTAGCCCAGATACGCAGTATTTT.

The V gene is TRBV5-6, the J gene TRBJ2-7, with TRBD1 identical over 7 bases. There are 16 residues in the CDR3. Looked up from germline, CDR1 is SGHDT and CDR2 is YYEEEE. V was clipped by 3 bases and J by 3 bases; unmatched bases: 12. The CDR3 bases are TGTGCCAGCAGCTACCGACAACAGGGGATTCGCTACGAGCAGTACTTC. Translation gives CASSYRQQGIRYEQYF.

This chain links TRBV11-2 with TRBJ2-1; 7 nucleotides align to TRBD2. Germline values: CDR1 SGHAT, CDR2 FQNNGV. Trimming at V came to 7 bases and at J to 2 bases, leaving 8 bases not matched to a gene. CDR3 length: 15 residues. The chain's CDR3 is CASTGGGATYNEQFF. The CDR3 DNA sequence: TGTGCCAGCACGGGGGGAGGGGCGACCTACAATGAGCAGTTCTTC.

The V call is TRBV30, the J call TRBJ2-7; D remains unclear. V was cut by 5 bases and J by 2 bases, with 13 bases left in between. This CDR3 contains 13 residues. Looked up from germline, CDR1 is GTSNPN and CDR2 is SVGIG (reference sequence). The CDR3 nucleotides are TGTGCCTGGCACACCCCCCGGGCCTACGAGCAGTACTTC. It specifies CAWHTPRAYEQYF.

The J gene is TRBJ2-5, the V gene TRBV6-5; unclear D gene. V lost 5 bases and J lost 2, with 9 bases in between. CDR3 size: 13 residues. Germline CDR1 is MNHEY and CDR2 is SVGAGI. For the CDR3, the DNA is TGTGCCAGCAGTGAAGAACGGCAAGAGACCCAGTACTTC. Residues: CASSEERQETQYF.

This chain joins TRBV28 and TRBJ1-5, with D uncertain. The CDR3 contains 11 residues. V lost 5 bases, J lost 12 bases, and 11 bases lay in between. Germline values: CDR1 MDHEN, CDR2 SYDVKM. CDR3 sequence reads: CASSPAVGQHF. CDR3 nucleotides: TGTGCCAGCAGTCCCGCGGTGGGCCAGCATTTT.